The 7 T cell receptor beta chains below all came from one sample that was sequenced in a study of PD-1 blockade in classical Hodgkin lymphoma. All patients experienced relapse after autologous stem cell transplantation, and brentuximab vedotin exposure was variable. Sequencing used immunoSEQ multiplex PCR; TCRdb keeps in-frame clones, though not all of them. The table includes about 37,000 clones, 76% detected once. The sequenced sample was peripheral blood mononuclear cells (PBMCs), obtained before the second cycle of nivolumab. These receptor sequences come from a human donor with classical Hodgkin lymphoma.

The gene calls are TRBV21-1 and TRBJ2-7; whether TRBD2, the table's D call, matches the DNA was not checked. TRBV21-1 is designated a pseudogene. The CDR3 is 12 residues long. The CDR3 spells CASSKSRGEQYF. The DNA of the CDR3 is TGTGCCAGCAGCAAATCACGGGGCGAGCAGTACTTC.

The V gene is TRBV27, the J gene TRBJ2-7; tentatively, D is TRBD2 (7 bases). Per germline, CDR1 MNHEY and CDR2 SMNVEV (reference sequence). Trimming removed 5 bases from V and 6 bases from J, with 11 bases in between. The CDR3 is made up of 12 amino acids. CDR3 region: CASSHGGPEQYF. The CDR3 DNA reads TGTGCCAGCAGTCACGGGGGGCCCGAGCAGTACTTC.

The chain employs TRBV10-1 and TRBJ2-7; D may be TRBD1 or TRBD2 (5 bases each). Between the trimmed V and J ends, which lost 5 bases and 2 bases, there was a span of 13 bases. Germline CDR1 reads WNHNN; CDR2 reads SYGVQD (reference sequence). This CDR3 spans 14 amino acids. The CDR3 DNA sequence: TGCGCCAGCAGTACCGGGACGTCCACCTACGAGCAGTACTTC. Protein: CASSTGTSTYEQYF.

The CDR3 DNA reads TGTGCCAGCAGCCAATGGACAGGGGGCTCCTACGAGCAGTACTTC. Amino acids: CASSQWTGGSYEQYF. The gene calls are TRBV7-9 and TRBJ2-7; 10 nucleotides match TRBD1. This CDR3 comprises 15 residues. Per germline, CDR1 SEHNR and CDR2 FQNEAQ (reference sequence). Trimming removed 5 bases from V and 0 bases from J; junction bases left unmatched: 4.

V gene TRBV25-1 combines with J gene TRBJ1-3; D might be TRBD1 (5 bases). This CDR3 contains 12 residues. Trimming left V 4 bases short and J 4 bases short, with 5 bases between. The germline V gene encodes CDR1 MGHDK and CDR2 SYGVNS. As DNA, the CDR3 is TGTGCCAGCAGTGGACAGGGAAACACCATATATTTT. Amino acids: CASSGQGNTIYF.

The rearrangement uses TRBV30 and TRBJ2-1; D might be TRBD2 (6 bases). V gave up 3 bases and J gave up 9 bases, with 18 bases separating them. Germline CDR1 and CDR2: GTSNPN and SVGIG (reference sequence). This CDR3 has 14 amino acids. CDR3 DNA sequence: TGTGCCTGGAGCGGCGCGACGGGGGTCATTGAGCAGTTCTTC. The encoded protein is CAWSGATGVIEQFF.

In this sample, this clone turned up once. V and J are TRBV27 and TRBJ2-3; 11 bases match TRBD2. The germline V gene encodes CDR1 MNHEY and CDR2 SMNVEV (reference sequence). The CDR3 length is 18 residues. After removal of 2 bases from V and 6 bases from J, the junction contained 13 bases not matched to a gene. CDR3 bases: TGTGCCAGCAGTTTACCTCCCCCCGGGACTAGCGGCGCGGATACGCAGTATTTT. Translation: CASSLPPPGTSGADTQYF.